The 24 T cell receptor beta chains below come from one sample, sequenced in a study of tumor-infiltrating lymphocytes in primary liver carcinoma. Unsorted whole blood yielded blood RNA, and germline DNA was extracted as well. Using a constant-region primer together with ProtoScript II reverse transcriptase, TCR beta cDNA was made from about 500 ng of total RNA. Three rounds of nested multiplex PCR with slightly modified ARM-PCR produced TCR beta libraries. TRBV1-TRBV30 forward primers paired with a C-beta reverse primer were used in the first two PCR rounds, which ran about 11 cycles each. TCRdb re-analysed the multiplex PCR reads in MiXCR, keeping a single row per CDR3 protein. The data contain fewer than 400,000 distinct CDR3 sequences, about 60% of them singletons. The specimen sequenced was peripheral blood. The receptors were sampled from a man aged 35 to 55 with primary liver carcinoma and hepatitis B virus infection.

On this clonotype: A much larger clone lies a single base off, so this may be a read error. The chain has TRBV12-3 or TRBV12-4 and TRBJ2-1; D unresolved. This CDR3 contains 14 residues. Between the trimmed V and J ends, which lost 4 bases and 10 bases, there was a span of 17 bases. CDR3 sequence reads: CASSSEAEVGEQFF. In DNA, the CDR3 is TGTGCCAGCAGTTCAGAAGCTGAGGTTGGGGAGCAGTTCTTC.

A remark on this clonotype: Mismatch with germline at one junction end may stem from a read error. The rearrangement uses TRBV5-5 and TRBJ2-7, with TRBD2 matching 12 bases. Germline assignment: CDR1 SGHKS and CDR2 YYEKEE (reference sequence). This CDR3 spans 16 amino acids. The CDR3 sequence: CASSRGPGTSGPEKFF. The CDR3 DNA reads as TGTGCCAGCAGTCGGGGCCCTGGGACTAGCGGGCCTGAGAAGTTCTTC.

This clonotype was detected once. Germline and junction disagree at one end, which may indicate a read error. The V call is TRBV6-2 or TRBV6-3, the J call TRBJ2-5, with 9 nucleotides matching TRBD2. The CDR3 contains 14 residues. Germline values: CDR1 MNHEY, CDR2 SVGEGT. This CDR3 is CVSKISGSLETQYF. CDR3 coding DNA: TGTGTCAGCAAGATTAGCGGGAGCCTAGAGACCCAGTACTTC.

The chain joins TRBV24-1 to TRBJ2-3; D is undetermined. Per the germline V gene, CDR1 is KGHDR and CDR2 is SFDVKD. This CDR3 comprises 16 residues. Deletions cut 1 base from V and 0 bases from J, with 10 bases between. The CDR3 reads CATSDFNRTSTDTQYF. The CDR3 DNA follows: TGTGCCACCAGTGATTTTAATCGAACTAGCACAGATACGCAGTATTTT.

DNA of the CDR3: TGTGCCAGCACCCCGCCGGGGGCGGGAGCTTTCTTT. It yields the protein CASTPPGAGAFF. The V call is TRBV12-3 or TRBV12-4, the J call TRBJ1-1, with D maybe TRBD1 (6 bases). With 7 bases removed from V and 10 bases from J, the gap between germline ends came to 16 bases. This CDR3 has 12 residues.

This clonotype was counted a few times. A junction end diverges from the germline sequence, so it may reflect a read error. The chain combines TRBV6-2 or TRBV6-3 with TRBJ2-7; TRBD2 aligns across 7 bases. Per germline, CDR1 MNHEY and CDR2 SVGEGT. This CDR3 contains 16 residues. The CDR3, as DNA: TGTGCCAGCAGTTACTTCCCGGGACTAAGCCCCTACAAGCAGTACTTC. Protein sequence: CASSYFPGLSPYKQYF.

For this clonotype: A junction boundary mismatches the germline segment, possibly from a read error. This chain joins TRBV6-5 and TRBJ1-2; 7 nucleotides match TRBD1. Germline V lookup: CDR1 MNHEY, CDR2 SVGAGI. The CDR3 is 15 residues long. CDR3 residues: CAISLAGTANHGYTF. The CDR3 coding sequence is TGTGCCATCAGTTTGGCCGGGACAGCCAACCATGGTTACACCTTC.

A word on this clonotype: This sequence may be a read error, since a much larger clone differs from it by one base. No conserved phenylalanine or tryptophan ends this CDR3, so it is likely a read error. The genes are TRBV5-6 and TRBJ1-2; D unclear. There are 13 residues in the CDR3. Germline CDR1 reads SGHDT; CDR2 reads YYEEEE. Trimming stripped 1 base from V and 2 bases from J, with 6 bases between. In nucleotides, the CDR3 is TGTGCCAGCAGCTTGACAGCAAACTATGGCTACACCATC. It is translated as CASSLTANYGYTI.

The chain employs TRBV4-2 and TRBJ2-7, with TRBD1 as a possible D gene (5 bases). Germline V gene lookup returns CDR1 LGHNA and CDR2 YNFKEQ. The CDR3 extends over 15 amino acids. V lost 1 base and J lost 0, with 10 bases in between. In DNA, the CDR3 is TGTGCCAGCAGCCAAGCTGGGGCCAGCTCCTACGAGCAGTACTTC. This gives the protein CASSQAGASSYEQYF.

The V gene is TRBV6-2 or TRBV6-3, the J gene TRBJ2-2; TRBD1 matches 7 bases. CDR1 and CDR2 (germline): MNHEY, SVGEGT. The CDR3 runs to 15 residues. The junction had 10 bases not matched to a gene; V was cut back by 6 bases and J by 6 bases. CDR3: CASRETGFLAGELFF. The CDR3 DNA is TGTGCCAGCAGAGAGACAGGGTTCCTAGCCGGGGAGCTGTTTTTT.

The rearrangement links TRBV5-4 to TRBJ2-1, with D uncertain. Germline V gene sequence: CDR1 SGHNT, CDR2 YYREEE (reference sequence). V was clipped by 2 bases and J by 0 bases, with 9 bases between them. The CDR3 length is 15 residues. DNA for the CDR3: TGTGCCAGCAGCTTTCCCAGTAGCTCCTACAATGAGCAGTTCTTC. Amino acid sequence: CASSFPSSSYNEQFF.

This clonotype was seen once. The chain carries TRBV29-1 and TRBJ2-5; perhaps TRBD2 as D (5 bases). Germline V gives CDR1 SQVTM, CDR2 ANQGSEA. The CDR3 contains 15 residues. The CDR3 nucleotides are TGCGGCGCTGAAGGCAGACGGGAATTCCAAGAGACCCAGTACTTC. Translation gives CGAEGRREFQETQYF.

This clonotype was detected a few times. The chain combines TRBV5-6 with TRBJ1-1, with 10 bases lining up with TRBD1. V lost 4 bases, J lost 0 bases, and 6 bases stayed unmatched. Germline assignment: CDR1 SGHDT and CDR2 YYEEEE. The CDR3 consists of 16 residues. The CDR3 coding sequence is TGTGCCAGCAGCCCCGGGACAGGGGCCATGAACACTGAAGCTTTCTTT. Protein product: CASSPGTGAMNTEAFF.

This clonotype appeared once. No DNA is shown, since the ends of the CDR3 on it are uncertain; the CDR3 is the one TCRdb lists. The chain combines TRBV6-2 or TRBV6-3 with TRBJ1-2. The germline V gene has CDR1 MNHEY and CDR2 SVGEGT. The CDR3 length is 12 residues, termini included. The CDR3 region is CASSYESYGCTF.

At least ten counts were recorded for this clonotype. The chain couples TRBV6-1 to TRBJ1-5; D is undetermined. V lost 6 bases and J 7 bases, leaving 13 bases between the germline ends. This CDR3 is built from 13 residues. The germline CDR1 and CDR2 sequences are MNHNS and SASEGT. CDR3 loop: CASSLGEGQPQHF. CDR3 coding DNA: TGTGCCAGCAGCCTGGGCGAGGGACAGCCCCAGCATTTT.

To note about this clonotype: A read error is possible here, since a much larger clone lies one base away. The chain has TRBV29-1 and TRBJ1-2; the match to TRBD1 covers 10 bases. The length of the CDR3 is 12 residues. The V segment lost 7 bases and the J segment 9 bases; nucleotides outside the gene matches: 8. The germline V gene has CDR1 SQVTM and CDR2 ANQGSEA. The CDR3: CSALTGGDCYTF. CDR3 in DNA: TGCAGCGCCTTGACAGGGGGCGATTGCTACACCTTC. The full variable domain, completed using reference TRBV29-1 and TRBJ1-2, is SAVISQKPSRDICQRGTSLTIQCQVDSQVTMMFWYRQQPGQSLTLIATANQGSEATYESGFVIDKFPISRPNLTFSTLTVSNMSPEDSSIYLCSALTGGDCYTFGSGTRLTVV.

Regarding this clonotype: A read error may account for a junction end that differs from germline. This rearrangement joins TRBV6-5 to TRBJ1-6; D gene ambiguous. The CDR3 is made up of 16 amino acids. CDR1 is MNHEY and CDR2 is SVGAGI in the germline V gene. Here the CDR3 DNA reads TGTGCCAGCAGCTACTCGAAGGTGACCGATAATTCAGCCCTCCACTTT. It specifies CASSYSKVTDNSALHF.

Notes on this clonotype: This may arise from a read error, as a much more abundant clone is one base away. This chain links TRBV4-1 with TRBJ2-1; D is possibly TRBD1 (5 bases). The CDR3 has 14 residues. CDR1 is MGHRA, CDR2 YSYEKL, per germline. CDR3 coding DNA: TGCACCAGCAGCCGCGGTAGGGCAGGGAATGAGCAGTTCTTC. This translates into CTSSRGRAGNEQFF.

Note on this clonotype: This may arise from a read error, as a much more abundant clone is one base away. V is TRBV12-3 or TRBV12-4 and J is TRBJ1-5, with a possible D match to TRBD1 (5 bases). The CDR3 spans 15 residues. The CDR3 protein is CASSLRGGVNQSQHF. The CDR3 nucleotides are TGTGCCAGCAGTTTAAGGGGTGGGGTCAATCAGTCCCAGCATTTT.

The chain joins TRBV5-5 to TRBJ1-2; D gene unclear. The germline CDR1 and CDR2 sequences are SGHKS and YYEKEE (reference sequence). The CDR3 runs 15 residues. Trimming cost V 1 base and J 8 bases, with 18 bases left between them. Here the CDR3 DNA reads TGTGCCAGCAGCTTGTACCCAACAACGACGGCCGGCTACACCTTC. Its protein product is CASSLYPTTTAGYTF.

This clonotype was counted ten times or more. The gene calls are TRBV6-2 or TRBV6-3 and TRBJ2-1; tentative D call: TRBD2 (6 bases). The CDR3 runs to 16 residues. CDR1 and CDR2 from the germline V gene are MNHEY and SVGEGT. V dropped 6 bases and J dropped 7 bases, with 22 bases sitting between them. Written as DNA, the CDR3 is TGTGCCAGCAGGGGACCTAGCCGGGGGACGGGTAATGAGCAGTTCTTC. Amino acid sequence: CASRGPSRGTGNEQFF.

The CDR3 spells CSVSQVGTQYF. In DNA, the CDR3 is TGCAGCGTTTCCCAAGTGGGGACCCAGTACTTC. V usage is TRBV29-1 and J usage is TRBJ2-5; D is unclear. This CDR3 is 11 amino acids long. The V end was cut by 5 bases, the J end by 7 bases, with 11 bases between. Germline-derived CDR1 and CDR2 are SQVTM and ANQGSEA.

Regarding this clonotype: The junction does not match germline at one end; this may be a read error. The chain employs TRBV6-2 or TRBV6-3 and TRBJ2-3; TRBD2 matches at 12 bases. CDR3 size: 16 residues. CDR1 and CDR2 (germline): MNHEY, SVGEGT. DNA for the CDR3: TGTGCCAGCAGTTCGAGGACTAGCGGGAAAAGGGATACGCTGTATTTT. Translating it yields CASSSRTSGKRDTLYF.

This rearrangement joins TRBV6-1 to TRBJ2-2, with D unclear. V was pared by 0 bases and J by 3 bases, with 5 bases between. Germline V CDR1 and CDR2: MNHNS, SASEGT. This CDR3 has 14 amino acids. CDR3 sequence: CASSEAEYTGELFF. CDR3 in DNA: TGTGCCAGCAGTGAAGCCGAGTACACCGGGGAGCTGTTTTTT.